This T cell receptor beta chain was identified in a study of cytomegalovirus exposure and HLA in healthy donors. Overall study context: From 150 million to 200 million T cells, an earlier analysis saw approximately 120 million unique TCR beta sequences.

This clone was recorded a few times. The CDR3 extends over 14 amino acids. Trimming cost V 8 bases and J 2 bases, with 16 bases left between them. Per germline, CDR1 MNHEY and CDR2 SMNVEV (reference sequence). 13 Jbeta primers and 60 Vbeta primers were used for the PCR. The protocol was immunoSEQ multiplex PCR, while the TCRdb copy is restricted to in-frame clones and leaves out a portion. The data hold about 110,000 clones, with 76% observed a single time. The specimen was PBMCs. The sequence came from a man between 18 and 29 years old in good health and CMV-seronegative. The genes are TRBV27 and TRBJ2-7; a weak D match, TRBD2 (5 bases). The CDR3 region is CASATDRLTYEQYF. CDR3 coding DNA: TGTGCCAGCGCGACGGACCGACTAACCTACGAGCAGTACTTC.